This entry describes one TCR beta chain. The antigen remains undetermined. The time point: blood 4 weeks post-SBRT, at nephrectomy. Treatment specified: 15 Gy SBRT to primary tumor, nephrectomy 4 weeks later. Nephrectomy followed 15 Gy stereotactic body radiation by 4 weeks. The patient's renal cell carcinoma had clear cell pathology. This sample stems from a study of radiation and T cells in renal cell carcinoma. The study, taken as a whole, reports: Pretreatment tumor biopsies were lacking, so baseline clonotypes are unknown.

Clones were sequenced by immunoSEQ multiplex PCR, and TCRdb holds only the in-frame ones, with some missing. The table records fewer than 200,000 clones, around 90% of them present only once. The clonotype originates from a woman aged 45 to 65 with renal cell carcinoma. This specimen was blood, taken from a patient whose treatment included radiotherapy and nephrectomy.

CDR3 bases: TGTGCCAGCAGACCCGCCCGAGCGTTTAACTATGGCTACACCTTC. Translated, it gives CASRPARAFNYGYTF. The chain has TRBV6-1 and TRBJ1-2; D call uncertain. Germline V gene sequence: CDR1 MNHNS, CDR2 SASEGT. With 6 bases removed from V and 1 base from J, the gap between germline ends came to 15 bases. The CDR3 contains 15 residues.